This T cell receptor (beta chain) comes out of a study of T cell repertoires in cytomegalovirus infection. Overall study results and limits: Cumulative public TCR beta family frequency identified carriers of CMV plus the relevant HLA.

As concerns this clonotype: Its antigen is currently unknown.

MiXCR, applied by TCRdb to the reads, yields one record per CDR3 protein. Found here are about 920,000 distinct CDR3 sequences, around 31% of them singletons; the top ten hold 11% to 15%. Trimming took 4 bases from V and 7 from J; bases not matched to a gene: 10. Looked up from germline, CDR1 is SGHVS and CDR2 is FNYEAQ. CDR3 length: 15 amino acids. Sequences were derived from cultured CD8+ T cells from PBMCs, sampled from culture after CMV antigen stimulation. This clonotype was sampled from a human donor in good health (CMV status not recorded). Some clones in this sample may be carry-over from other donors' samples. The chain carries TRBV7-6 and TRBJ1-1, with 9 bases identical to TRBD1. As DNA, the CDR3 is TGTGCCAGCAGCTCATACAGGGGGCAGGCTAGTGAAGCTTTCTTT. Its translation is CASSSYRGQASEAFF.